The rows below give T cell receptor beta chains drawn from one sample of a study of T cells in Graves' hyperthyroidism and ophthalmopathy. TCRdb recomputed calls from the multiplex PCR reads with MiXCR, one row per CDR3 protein. The repertoire holds 550,000 to 600,000 distinct CDR3 sequences, with 13% to 15% as singletons. The sequencing sample was made of blood. Receptors originate from a woman aged 18-29 years with Graves' ophthalmopathy. Each CDR3 is given with its conserved first and last residue. A D gene is named only where the DNA matches it firmly. Where a row states a size, it is once, few, many or the class of an expanded clone; other rows omit it.

>-|TRBJ2-1|TRBV7-9|-
TGTGCCAGCAGCTTATATGGCAGGAAATACAATGAGCAGTTCTTC
CASSLYGRKYNEQFF
>many|TRBJ2-1|TRBV15|TRBD2
TGTGCCACCAGCAGAGACGGACTAGCGGGAGGCGAGCTAGGGGGGAATGAGCAGTTCTTC
CATSRDGLAGGELGGNEQFF
>many|TRBJ1-2|TRBV19|TRBD1
TGTGCCAGTAGTATACTGGGACAGGACAGGGTTGGCTACACCTTC
CASSILGQDRVGYTF
>-|TRBJ1-4|TRBV24-1|-
TGTGCCACCAGTGATTCCGGTCGGGGAGGTGAAAAACTGTTTTTT
CATSDSGRGGEKLFF
>many|TRBJ2-6|TRBV10-3|TRBD1
TGTGCCATCACTGAACAGGGGCTCTCTGGGGCCAACGTCCTGACTTTC
CAITEQGLSGANVLTF
>-|TRBJ1-4|TRBV20-1|-
TGCAGTGCTAGGTTGGGGGGAACAACTAATGAAAAACTGTTTTTT
CSARLGGTTNEKLFF
>many|TRBJ1-2|TRBV28|-
TGTGCCAGCAGCCCTCTCGGGGAGGGGACTTATGGCTACACCTTC
CASSPLGEGTYGYTF
>many|TRBJ2-7|TRBV20-1|TRBD2
TGCAGTGCTAGAGATCCTCGAGCGGGAGCCCAGGCGTACTTC
CSARDPRAGAQAYF
>few|TRBJ2-4|TRBV18|TRBD1
TGTGCCAGCTCACCACCGGGACAGCAAAACATTCAGTACTTC
CASSPPGQQNIQYF
>many|TRBJ1-3|TRBV30|TRBD1
TGTGCCTGGAGTACAGGGGTTGGAAACACCATATATTTT
CAWSTGVGNTIYF
>-|TRBJ1-5|TRBV6-1|-
TGTGCCACCTTCTTTCGCAGCGATAGCAATCAGCCCCAGCATTTT
CATFFRSDSNQPQHF
>-|TRBJ1-1|TRBV4-1|-
TGCGCCAGCAGCCAAGATGAAGGGGGATACACTGAAGCTTTCTTT
CASSQDEGGYTEAFF
>many|TRBJ2-1|TRBV20-1|-
TGCAGTGCCCAAGGAGATTACAATGAGCAGTTCTTC
CSAQGDYNEQFF
>many|TRBJ1-1|TRBV28|TRBD1
TGTGCCAGCAGTTCGCATCAGGGGGCCGGTGAAGCTTTCTTT
CASSSHQGAGEAFF
>-|TRBJ2-7|TRBV5-1|-
TGCGCCAACAGCTTCGGGAGCGGAGCCTACGAGCAGTACTTC
CANSFGSGAYEQYF
>many|TRBJ2-7|TRBV6-1|TRBD1
TGTGCCAGCAGCCGGGGGATACTAGTCGACAGGGGCTACGAGCAGTACTTC
CASSRGILVDRGYEQYF
>many|TRBJ1-5|TRBV6-1|-
TGTGCCACCACGACCACTCATAGCAATCAGCCCCAGCATTTT
CATTTTHSNQPQHF
>many|TRBJ1-6|TRBV30|-
TGTGCCTGGGGACACCAAGATAATTCACCCCTCCACTTT
CAWGHQDNSPLHF
>-|TRBJ2-2|TRBV12-3/TRBV12-4|TRBD1
TGTGCCAGCAGGGGGGACAGGGGGCAAGCGGGGACCGGGGAGCTGTTTTTT
CASRGDRGQAGTGELFF
>many|TRBJ2-1|TRBV5-1|TRBD2
TGCGCCAGCAGCCTTAGCGGGAGGGCCCAAGAATACAATGAGCAGTTCTTC
CASSLSGRAQEYNEQFF
>few|TRBJ2-5|TRBV6-1|-
TGTGCCAGCACCCTACTCCACCGAGGTAGGGTGGAGACCCAGTACTTC
CASTLLHRGRVETQYF
>many|TRBJ2-1|TRBV24-1|TRBD2
TGTGCCACCAGTGATTTAGGACTAGCGGAACCTGGGCACAATGAGCAGTTCTTC
CATSDLGLAEPGHNEQFF
>many|TRBJ2-7|TRBV4-1|-
TGCGCCAGCAGCCGGAACGATTACGAGCAGTACTTC
CASSRNDYEQYF
>few|TRBJ1-2|TRBV29-1|TRBD1
TGCAGCGGAAGTACAGGGGGCGACTATGGCTACACCTTC
CSGSTGGDYGYTF
>many|TRBJ2-7|TRBV3-1|-
TGTGCCAGCAGCCGGGACCCACTCTACGAGCAGTACTTC
CASSRDPLYEQYF
>many|TRBJ2-5|TRBV11-1|TRBD2
TGTGCCAGCAGCCCCCTCGTCATTAGCGGGACAGAGACCCAGTACTTC
CASSPLVISGTETQYF
>many|TRBJ2-3|TRBV5-4|-
TGTGCCAGCAGCTTCGGGGGTACTAGCACAGATACGCAGTATTTT
CASSFGGTSTDTQYF